This T cell receptor beta chain was recorded in a study of cytomegalovirus exposure and HLA in healthy donors. Overall study results and limits: The study flagged roughly 150 TCR beta chains as cytomegalovirus-associated.

On this clone itself: The antigen remains unidentified.

V lost 0 bases to trimming and J lost 3 bases, with 12 bases between them. The CDR3 contains 15 residues. Germline assignment: CDR1 LNHNV and CDR2 YYDKDF (reference sequence). Only in-frame clones appear in the TCRdb table, and some are missing; sequencing was by immunoSEQ multiplex PCR. The sample has 76,000 or so clones, over 85% seen once. The source of this sequence is a woman between 18 and 29 years old in good health and CMV-seronegative. The sample was PBMCs. The genes are TRBV15 and TRBJ2-7; D is perhaps TRBD2 (6 bases). The CDR3 loop is CATSRDVGGSYEQYF. In DNA form, the CDR3 reads TGTGCCACCAGCAGAGATGTTGGGGGGAGCTACGAGCAGTACTTC.